These 2 T cell receptor beta chains originate from one sample sequenced in a study of T cell changes during pregnancy in multiple sclerosis. Libraries were prepared by immunoSEQ multiplex PCR; TCRdb keeps only in-frame clonotypes and omits some of them. The data contain tens of thousands of clones, around 89% of them singletons. Sequencing was performed on CD8+ T cells from peripheral blood mononuclear cells, taken in the second trimester of pregnancy. These receptors were taken from a female donor with multiple sclerosis, enrolled in a pregnancy study.

The V and J genes are TRBV19 and TRBJ2-7; TRBD1 agrees at 7 bases. V lost 5 bases and J lost 0; bases outside the gene matches: 7. Looked up from germline, CDR1 is LNHDA and CDR2 is SQIVND (reference sequence). This CDR3 contains 15 residues. The CDR3 here is CASSPRDSLSYEQYF. CDR3 nucleotides: TGTGCCAGTAGTCCCCGGGACAGCCTCTCCTACGAGCAGTACTTC.

This chain uses TRBV28 with TRBJ1-1; D not resolved. Germline V gives CDR1 MDHEN, CDR2 SYDVKM. This CDR3 has 17 amino acids. V lost 7 bases to trimming and J lost 0 bases, with 21 bases between them. CDR3 protein: CASTVGRRVHMNTEAFF. For the CDR3, the DNA is TGTGCCAGCACCGTAGGTAGGAGGGTTCACATGAACACTGAAGCTTTCTTT.